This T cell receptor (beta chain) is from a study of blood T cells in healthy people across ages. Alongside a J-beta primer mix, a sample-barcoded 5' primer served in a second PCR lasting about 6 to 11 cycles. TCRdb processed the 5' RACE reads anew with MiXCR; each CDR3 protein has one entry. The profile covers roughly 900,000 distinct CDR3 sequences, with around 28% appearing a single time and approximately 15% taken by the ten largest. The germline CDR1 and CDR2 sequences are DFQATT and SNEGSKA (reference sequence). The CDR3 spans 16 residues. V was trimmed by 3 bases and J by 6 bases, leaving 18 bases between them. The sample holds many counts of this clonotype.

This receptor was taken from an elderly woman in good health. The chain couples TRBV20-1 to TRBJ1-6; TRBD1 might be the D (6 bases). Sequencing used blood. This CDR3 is CSASSTGAVVNSPLHF. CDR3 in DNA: TGCAGTGCTAGCAGTACGGGGGCTGTTGTTAATTCACCCCTCCACTTT.